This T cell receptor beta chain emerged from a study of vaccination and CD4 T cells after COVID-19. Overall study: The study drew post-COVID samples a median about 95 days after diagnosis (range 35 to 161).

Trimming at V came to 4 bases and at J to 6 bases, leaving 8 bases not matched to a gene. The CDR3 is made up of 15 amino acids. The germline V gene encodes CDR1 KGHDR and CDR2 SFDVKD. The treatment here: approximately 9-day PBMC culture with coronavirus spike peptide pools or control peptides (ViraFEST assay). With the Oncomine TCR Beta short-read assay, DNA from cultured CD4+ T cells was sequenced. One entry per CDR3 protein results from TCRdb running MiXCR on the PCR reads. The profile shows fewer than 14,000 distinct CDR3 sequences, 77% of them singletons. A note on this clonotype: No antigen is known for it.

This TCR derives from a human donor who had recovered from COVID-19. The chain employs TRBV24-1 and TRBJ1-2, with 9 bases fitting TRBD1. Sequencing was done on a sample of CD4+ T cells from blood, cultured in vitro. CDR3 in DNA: TGTGCCACCAGTGAACCCGGGACAGGGATGGATGGCTACACCTTC. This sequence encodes CATSEPGTGMDGYTF.